This T cell receptor (beta chain) was observed in a study of T-cell reconstitution after alpha-beta-depleted transplantation in children. In its sample, this clonotype was seen many times. Its antigen is undetermined. Germline CDR1 and CDR2: MNHEY and SVGEGT. Trimming took 0 bases from V and 0 from J, leaving 10 bases between them. The CDR3 runs 16 residues. Study-level points and caveats: The authors attributed T-cell counts and diversity one year after transplant mostly to newly produced T cells. About two months after transplant, alpha-beta T cells reportedly came from several hundred expanded graft clones. It was surviving recipient T cells and thymic progenitors that gave some patients high TCRbeta diversity at day 60.

Researchers prepared the TCRbeta library using unique molecular identifiers, the study reports. TCRdb re-called the PCR reads through MiXCR, storing one row per CDR3 protein. The sample carries a few hundred thousand distinct CDR3 sequences, 9.5% to 13% recorded once. The receptor was derived from a male patient aged 2 to 9 who had a stem cell transplant for chronic granulomatous disease, so the T cells may come from the graft donor. The genes are TRBV6-2 or TRBV6-3 and TRBJ2-3; tentative D call: TRBD2 (6 bases). The sequencing used peripheral blood, collected 180 days after TCRalphabeta/CD19-depleted stem cell transplant. CDR3 region: CASSYSAGPSTDTQYF. The CDR3 DNA reads as TGTGCCAGCAGTTACTCGGCGGGGCCTAGCACAGATACGCAGTATTTT.